This T cell receptor beta chain derives from a study of T cells in localized non-small cell lung cancer. This table comes from immunoSEQ multiplex PCR, and its TCRdb copy is limited to in-frame clones, with some not included. The data show about 53,000 clones, over 70% seen once. With respect to this clone: Antigen: not known.

Study-wide results and limits: The greatest T cell clonality was found in uninvolved adjacent lung (higher than in tumor). Without multi-region sequencing, intratumor heterogeneity could not be excluded. Turning up in adjacent lung were a median approximately 58 of the top 100 tumor clones.

Sequencing was performed on peripheral blood mononuclear cells, taken before any cancer treatment. This receptor was obtained from a man aged 35 to 69 with stage III lung adenocarcinoma.

The CDR3: CASSQSQGDEQFF. In DNA form, the CDR3 reads TGCGCCAGCAGCCAGTCCCAGGGGGATGAGCAGTTCTTC. The chain recombines TRBV4-1 with TRBJ2-1, with 7 bases matching TRBD1. Germline-derived CDR1 and CDR2 are MGHRA and YSYEKL. The CDR3 has 13 amino acids. V dropped 3 bases and J dropped 8; count of bases not matched to a gene: 4.